A single sample gave rise to the 6 T cell receptor beta chains below, sequenced in a study of cytomegalovirus exposure and HLA in healthy donors. It was with 60 Vbeta and 13 Jbeta primers that the PCR ran. Here immunoSEQ multiplex PCR was the method, and the copy in TCRdb shows in-frame clones only, minus some. Of some 170,000 clones in the sample, roughly 80% were seen once. The sample comprised PBMCs. Receptors originate from a man in his fifties in good health and CMV-seropositive.

This clone was picked up one time. This chain links TRBV19 with TRBJ1-2, with a tentative D call TRBD1 (6 bases). The V end was cut by 7 bases, the J end by 2 bases, with 17 bases between. The germline V gene encodes CDR1 LNHDA and CDR2 SQIVND (reference sequence). The CDR3 totals 15 residues. CDR3 in DNA: TGTGCCAGTAAGGACAGTTTCCTTCAAAACTATGGCTACACCTTC. It specifies CASKDSFLQNYGYTF.

This clone was seen just once. The gene calls are TRBV19 and TRBJ2-1; D is unclear. V was shortened by 1 base and J by 10 bases, with 8 bases between the two germline ends. The CDR3 totals 12 residues. Germline V gene lookup returns CDR1 LNHDA and CDR2 SQIVND (reference sequence). The CDR3 region has the DNA TGTGCCAGTAGTATAGTCCAGAAAGAGCAGTTCTTC. Amino acids: CASSIVQKEQFF.

This clone has a handful of counts. The genes are TRBV18 and TRBJ1-1, with D unresolved. The germline gives CDR1 KGHSH, CDR2 LQKENI. This CDR3 has 12 residues. V lost 3 bases and J 8 bases, leaving 10 bases between the germline ends. CDR3 sequence reads: CASSPQQLEAFF. CDR3 bases: TGTGCCAGCTCACCCCAACAGCTAGAAGCTTTCTTT.

This clone was counted a few times. This chain links TRBV15 with TRBJ1-1; D is undetermined. This CDR3 region has 13 residues. The V gene lost 0 bases and the J gene lost 1 base, with 3 bases spanning the gap. CDR1 is LNHNV, CDR2 YYDKDF, per germline (reference sequence). The CDR3 sequence: CATSRDQNTEAFF. CDR3 coding DNA: TGTGCCACCAGCAGAGATCAGAACACTGAAGCTTTCTTT. The full variable domain, rest sourced from reference TRBV15 and TRBJ1-1, is DAMVIQNPRYQVTQFGKPVTLSCSQTLNHNVMYWYQQKSSQAPKLLFHYYDKDFNNEADTPDNFQSRRPNTSFCFLDIRSPGLGDTAMYLCATSRDQNTEAFFGQGTRLTVV.

This clone was seen a handful of times. The chain is built from TRBV4-3 and TRBJ1-2, with D possibly being TRBD1 (6 bases). CDR1 and CDR2 from the germline V gene are LGHNA and YSLEER. The CDR3 loop spans 14 amino acids. V was cut by 3 bases and J by 4 bases, with 12 bases left in between. CDR3 nucleotides: TGCGCCAGCAGCCAGGATGGACAGTCCTATGGCTACACCTTC. It yields the protein CASSQDGQSYGYTF.

In its sample, this clone was seen many times. The rearrangement links TRBV4-1 to TRBJ1-2; perhaps TRBD1 as D (5 bases). Germline V gene data show CDR1 as MGHRA and CDR2 as YSYEKL. Trimming took 0 bases from V and 4 from J, leaving 12 bases between them. The CDR3 is made up of 15 amino acids. CDR3 in DNA: TGCGCCAGCAGCCAAGATCGGTCCAGGGTCTATGGCTACACCTTC. Translated, it gives CASSQDRSRVYGYTF.